These 21 T cell receptor beta chains came from one sample sequenced in a study of shared clonotypes between healthy human individuals. The method was immunoSEQ multiplex PCR; TCRdb's version includes in-frame clones alone and lacks a portion of them. In the table there are roughly 2.2 million clones, approximately 93% of which are singletons. The sequencing sample was made of naive CD4+ T cells from PBMCs. Subset in this sample: CD45RA+ positively selected. Receptors originate from a man aged 18 to 30 in good health. Some clones in this sample may be carry-over from other donors' samples.

CDR3 residues: CASSLTREHHNEQFF. As DNA, the CDR3 is TGTGCCAGCAGCTTAACGCGGGAGCACCACAATGAGCAGTTCTTC. The rearrangement uses TRBV7-3 and TRBJ2-1; TRBD2 matches 7 bases. V dropped 0 bases and J dropped 5; count of bases not matched to a gene: 4. There are 15 residues in the CDR3. The germline V gene encodes CDR1 SGHTA and CDR2 FQGTGA.

The rearrangement uses TRBV27 and TRBJ2-5; no firm D call. The V gene lost 3 bases and the J gene lost 5 bases, with 13 bases spanning the gap. From germline, CDR1 is MNHEY and CDR2 SMNVEV (reference sequence). The CDR3 loop spans 14 amino acids. The CDR3 DNA reads as TGTGCCAGCAGTTTTTGGGCCTCCAGGGAGACCCAGTACTTC. This translates into CASSFWASRETQYF.

The genes are TRBV5-6 and TRBJ2-7; D may match TRBD1 or TRBD2 (6 bases each). This CDR3 has 12 residues. Germline assignment: CDR1 SGHDT and CDR2 YYEEEE. The ends were cut back, 4 bases at V and 6 bases at J, with 11 bases in the middle. The CDR3 loop is CASSLRGGEQYF. The CDR3, as DNA: TGTGCCAGCAGCCTCAGGGGAGGCGAGCAGTACTTC.

The gene calls are TRBV6-6 and TRBJ1-5, with 7 bases lining up with TRBD1. Trimming removed 7 bases from V and 7 bases from J; junction bases left unmatched: 13. In germline, CDR1 is MNHNY, CDR2 SVGAGI (reference sequence). The CDR3 has 15 amino acids. The CDR3: CASTPWAGGGQPQHF. The CDR3 DNA follows: TGTGCCAGCACCCCCTGGGCAGGGGGAGGCCAGCCCCAGCATTTT.

The gene calls are TRBV7-6 and TRBJ2-5; the D gene is possibly TRBD2 (6 bases). V lost 0 bases and J 5 bases, leaving 19 bases between the germline ends. The CDR3 has 17 amino acids. Germline lookup yields CDR1 SGHVS and CDR2 FNYEAQ. The CDR3 protein is CASSLAQSGGIGETQYF. DNA of the CDR3: TGTGCCAGCAGCTTAGCGCAATCCGGGGGAATAGGGGAGACCCAGTACTTC.

This chain connects TRBV7-9 to TRBJ1-4; D is ambiguous. Germline V gene sequence: CDR1 SEHNR, CDR2 FQNEAQ (reference sequence). V was shortened by 5 bases and J by 7 bases, with 29 bases between the two germline ends. The CDR3 extends over 19 amino acids. The CDR3 DNA reads as TGTGCCAGCAGCCCCGGAACCCCAGAGAGGACGGGGAGGCGTGAAAAACTGTTTTTT. Protein product: CASSPGTPERTGRREKLFF. The complete variable domain, with remaining parts taken from reference TRBV7-9 and TRBJ1-4, reads DTGVSQNPRHKITKRGQNVTFRCDPISEHNRLYWYRQTLGQGPEFLTYFQNEAQLEKSRLLSDRFSAERPKGSFSTLEIQRTEQGDSAMYLCASSPGTPERTGRREKLFFGSGTQLSVL.

This chain uses TRBV10-3 with TRBJ2-7, with TRBD2 matching over 8 bases. Germline V CDR1 and CDR2: ENHRY, SYGVKD. CDR3 length: 15 amino acids. J lost 0 bases, V lost 4 bases, and 5 bases had no gene match. CDR3 coding DNA: TGTGCCATCAGTGGTAGCGGGACTATCTCCTACGAGCAGTACTTC. This codes for CAISGSGTISYEQYF.

The gene calls are TRBV7-9 and TRBJ1-4; D is undetermined. The CDR3 totals 15 residues. The germline gives CDR1 SEHNR, CDR2 FQNEAQ (reference sequence). Trimming shortened V by 4 bases and J by 5 bases, and 14 bases separated the two germline ends. Here the CDR3 DNA reads TGTGCCAGCAGCTCTGTCGGTAACCCAAATGAAAAACTGTTTTTT. Its protein is CASSSVGNPNEKLFF. Based on the CDR3 plus reference TRBV7-9 and TRBJ1-4, the full variable domain is DTGVSQNPRHKITKRGQNVTFRCDPISEHNRLYWYRQTLGQGPEFLTYFQNEAQLEKSRLLSDRFSAERPKGSFSTLEIQRTEQGDSAMYLCASSSVGNPNEKLFFGSGTQLSVL.

J is TRBJ2-2 and V is TRBV2; 7 nucleotides match TRBD2. This CDR3 is built from 13 residues. V shed 9 bases, J shed 3 bases, and the junction held 4 bases outside the gene matches. CDR1 and CDR2 (germline): SNHLY, FYNNEI. CDR3 bases: TGTGCCAGTTGGGCGGGGGACACCGGGGAGCTGTTTTTT. It translates to CASWAGDTGELFF.

The chain employs TRBV2 and TRBJ2-2, with D tentatively TRBD2 (5 bases). This CDR3 has 16 residues. V lost 5 bases to trimming and J lost 1 base, with 14 bases between them. CDR1 is SNHLY and CDR2 is FYNNEI in the germline V gene. CDR3 residues: CASSPHLSGNTGELFF. Written as DNA, the CDR3 is TGTGCCAGCAGTCCCCACCTAAGCGGGAACACCGGGGAGCTGTTTTTT.

J is TRBJ2-3 and V is TRBV5-4, with 10 bases lining up with TRBD2. Germline loops: CDR1 SGHNT, CDR2 YYREEE (reference sequence). The V and J ends lost 6 bases and 9 bases, in that order; junction bases with no gene match: 7. The CDR3 is made up of 13 amino acids. The CDR3 nucleotides read TGTGCCAGCACCCCTAGCGGGAGTACCACGCAGTATTTT. It translates to CASTPSGSTTQYF.

CDR3 in amino acids: CASSPSGRSMGETQYF. DNA for the CDR3: TGTGCCAGTAGTCCCAGCGGGAGATCGATGGGGGAGACCCAGTACTTC. The V call is TRBV19, the J call TRBJ2-5; 8 bases are a match to TRBD2. After removal of 5 bases from V and 5 bases from J, the junction contained 13 bases not matched to a gene. In germline, CDR1 is LNHDA, CDR2 SQIVND (reference sequence). CDR3 length equals 16 residues.

About this clone: The identical CDR3 is also encoded by other nucleotide sequences in the sample. This rearrangement joins TRBV7-8 to TRBJ2-1; D call uncertain. V lost 3 bases, J lost 5 bases, and 2 bases lay in between. The length of the CDR3 is 11 residues. From germline, CDR1 is SGHVS and CDR2 FQNEAQ. The CDR3 DNA reads as TGTGCCAGCAGCTTCCACAATGAGCAGTTCTTC. Protein: CASSFHNEQFF.

J is TRBJ1-4 and V is TRBV10-2; tentatively, D is TRBD1 (6 bases). The germline V gene has CDR1 WSHSY and CDR2 SAAADI. The CDR3 covers 14 residues. V was shortened by 7 bases and J by 6 bases, with 15 bases between the two germline ends. CDR3 in DNA: TGCGCCAGCAAACCGAGACAGGTGGATGAAAAACTGTTTTTT. It translates to CASKPRQVDEKLFF.

V usage is TRBV28 and J usage is TRBJ2-7, with D tentatively TRBD1 or TRBD2 (5 bases each). Trimming stripped 7 bases from V and 3 bases from J, with 25 bases between. The germline V gene has CDR1 MDHEN and CDR2 SYDVKM. This CDR3 is 17 amino acids long. CDR3 sequence (DNA): TGTGCCAGCATCTCAGGGTCCCCTCGCGGGTCGGGCTACGAGCAGTACTTC. Translated, it gives CASISGSPRGSGYEQYF.

The chain employs TRBV2 and TRBJ1-4; TRBD1 aligns across 9 bases. The CDR3 loop spans 14 amino acids. From germline, CDR1 is SNHLY and CDR2 FYNNEI. J was trimmed by 10 bases and V by 7 bases; bases with no gene match: 10. The CDR3 region is CASMAGTGTGKLFF. CDR3 bases: TGTGCCAGCATGGCCGGGACAGGGACGGGAAAACTGTTTTTT.

V and J are TRBV29-1 and TRBJ1-2; D possibly corresponds to TRBD1 (5 bases). The CDR3 runs to 13 residues. Per the germline V gene, CDR1 is SQVTM and CDR2 is ANQGSEA. V lost 7 bases and J 4 bases, leaving 16 bases between the germline ends. CDR3 nucleotides: TGCAGCGCGACGGGGCAGGGAACCTATGGCTACACCTTC. Protein product: CSATGQGTYGYTF.

Note on this clone: Different DNA sequences within this sample yield the same CDR3. The chain uses TRBV28 and TRBJ2-7, with D hard to call. This CDR3 comprises 9 residues. The V end was cut by 8 bases, the J end by 6 bases, with 5 bases between. Germline CDR1 is MDHEN and CDR2 is SYDVKM. The CDR3 spells CASGREQYF. The CDR3 DNA sequence: TGTGCCAGCGGACGCGAGCAGTACTTC.

J is TRBJ1-1 and V is TRBV6-1; D is unresolved. V gave up 6 bases and J gave up 1 base, with 6 bases separating them. This CDR3 contains 12 residues. Per the germline V gene, CDR1 is MNHNS and CDR2 is SASEGT. CDR3 coding DNA: TGTGCCAGCAGCCCTCGGAACACTGAAGCTTTCTTT. Translating gives CASSPRNTEAFF.

For this clone: The sample holds other DNA sequences that translate to the same CDR3. This chain connects TRBV7-9 to TRBJ2-6; D gene ambiguous. The V end lost 0 bases, the J end lost 3 bases, and 3 bases lay between the germline ends. Looked up from germline, CDR1 is SEHNR and CDR2 is FQNEAQ (reference sequence). CDR3 length equals 14 residues. The CDR3: CASSLAGGANVLTF. CDR3 nucleotide sequence: TGTGCCAGCAGCTTAGCGGGTGGGGCCAACGTCCTGACTTTC.

This clone was found once. The chain links TRBV27 to TRBJ2-3; D ambiguous. Germline lookup yields CDR1 MNHEY and CDR2 SMNVEV (reference sequence). V was shortened by 2 bases and J by 3 bases, with 12 bases between the two germline ends. This CDR3 spans 15 amino acids. In nucleotides, the CDR3 is TGTGCCAGCAGTTTAGCCGGGTTAAGGACAGATACGCAGTATTTT. Its translation is CASSLAGLRTDTQYF.